This T cell receptor (beta chain) emerged from a study of cytomegalovirus exposure and HLA in healthy donors. The primer mix had 60 Vbeta and 13 Jbeta primers. Data came from immunoSEQ multiplex PCR; TCRdb stores just in-frame clones and leaves some out. The sample consists of 120,000 or so clones, roughly 82% of them appearing once. Unrecorded immune exposure was likely among donors, who were nominally healthy when sampled. The receptor was derived from a male donor in good health and CMV-seropositive. The sequencing sample was made of PBMCs.

CDR3 sequence (DNA): TGTGCCAGTAGTAGTACACCTCAAGAGACCCAGTACTTC. Encoded protein: CASSSTPQETQYF. The chain recombines TRBV19 with TRBJ2-5; D is undetermined. CDR3 length: 13 amino acids. CDR1 LNHDA and CDR2 SQIVND come from the germline V gene (reference sequence). Between the trimmed V and J ends, which lost 4 bases and 2 bases, there was a span of 8 bases.